This note documents a single TCR beta chain sequence. Germline CDR1 and CDR2: KGHDR and SFDVKD. The CDR3 extends over 14 amino acids. V shed 4 bases and J shed 5 bases, with 11 bases lying between them. TCRdb recomputed calls from the 5' RACE reads with MiXCR, one row per CDR3 protein. The data show fewer than 100,000 distinct CDR3 sequences, less than 15% seen once. The data were taken from a study of early T cells in non-severe SARS-CoV-2 infection. This chain joins TRBV24-1 and TRBJ1-5; D call uncertain. The receptor was derived from an adult who was a healthcare worker with PCR-confirmed SARS-CoV-2 infection or an uninfected control (not recorded which). The specimen was whole blood. The CDR3 region is CATSDRARYQPQHF. The CDR3 coding sequence is TGTGCCACCAGTGACCGGGCCCGCTATCAGCCCCAGCATTTT.